The 5 T cell receptor beta chains below were found in one sample sequenced in a study of PD-1 blockade in classical Hodgkin lymphoma. Relapse was seen in all patients after autologous stem cell transplantation, and brentuximab vedotin exposure was variable. TCRdb keeps only in-frame clones here, not all; method: immunoSEQ multiplex PCR. The sample includes some 21,000 clones, just under 80% of them seen just once. The starting material was peripheral blood mononuclear cells (PBMCs), obtained before the second cycle of nivolumab. Every receptor here comes from a human donor with classical Hodgkin lymphoma.

J is TRBJ2-3 and V is TRBV11-2; 7 positions agree with TRBD2. Germline CDR1 is SGHAT and CDR2 is FQNNGV. The CDR3 is 14 residues long. V shed 3 bases, J shed 6 bases, and the junction held 6 bases outside the gene matches. This CDR3 is CASSLGGSHDTQYF. CDR3 DNA sequence: TGTGCCAGCAGCTTGGGCGGGAGCCATGATACGCAGTATTTT. Filled out from reference TRBV11-2 and TRBJ2-3, the complete variable domain reads EAGVAQSPRYKIIEKRQSVAFWCNPISGHATLYWYQQILGQGPKLLIQFQNNGVVDDSQLPKDRFSAERLKGVDSTLKIQPAKLEDSAVYLCASSLGGSHDTQYFGPGTRLTVL.

This clone qualifies as medium-sized. The chain is built from TRBV4-2 and TRBJ2-1; TRBD2 matches 9 bases. V was clipped by 0 bases and J by 2 bases; unmatched bases: 8. The CDR3 is 18 residues long. Germline values: CDR1 LGHNA, CDR2 YNFKEQ. The CDR3 DNA is TGTGCCAGCAGCCAAGAGGGCGGGACTAGCTTCCCCTACAATGAGCAGTTCTTC. This encodes CASSQEGGTSFPYNEQFF.

V usage is TRBV4-1 and J usage is TRBJ2-5; a possible D gene is TRBD1 (6 bases). Germline loops: CDR1 MGHRA, CDR2 YSYEKL. Trimming pared 0 bases from V and 6 bases from J, leaving 17 bases between. CDR3 length: 16 residues. Here the CDR3 DNA reads TGCGCCAGCAGCCAAGAATCTTGGGGGCAAGTGCAGACCCAGTACTTC. It specifies CASSQESWGQVQTQYF.

This chain joins TRBV20-1 and TRBJ2-5, with D perhaps given as TRBD1 or TRBD2 (6 bases each). Trimming cost V 8 bases and J 3 bases, with 10 bases left between them. CDR1 is DFQATT and CDR2 is SNEGSKA in the germline V gene (reference sequence). This CDR3 comprises 11 residues. The CDR3 sequence: CSSGEEETQYF. In DNA, the CDR3 is TGCAGTTCAGGGGAGGAAGAGACCCAGTACTTC.

The gene calls are TRBV5-1 and TRBJ1-2; 10 bases line up with TRBD1. Germline lookup yields CDR1 SGHRS and CDR2 YFSETQ. The V segment lost 3 bases and the J segment 5 bases; nucleotides outside the gene matches: 7. The CDR3 spans 15 residues. In DNA form, the CDR3 reads TGCGCCAGCAGCTCAGGGACAGGGGATGTGTATGGCTACACCTTC. Its translation is CASSSGTGDVYGYTF.